This paragraph reports one TCR beta chain. TCRdb keeps only in-frame clones here, not all; method: immunoSEQ multiplex PCR. The sample shows under 45,000 clones, roughly 92% of them seen only once. This CDR3 has 15 amino acids. Between the trimmed V and J ends, which lost 0 bases and 4 bases, there was a span of 10 bases. Germline V gene data show CDR1 as SNHLY and CDR2 as FYNNEI. These data originate in a study of T cell changes during pregnancy in multiple sclerosis. This clonotype was sampled from a female donor with multiple sclerosis, enrolled in a pregnancy study. This sample comprised CD4+ T cells from peripheral blood mononuclear cells, obtained in the first trimester of pregnancy. The chain is built from TRBV2 and TRBJ1-5; D may be TRBD1 (6 bases). The CDR3 DNA sequence: TGTGCCAGCAGTGAAGCCAGACAGGTTAATCAGCCCCAGCATTTT. Protein product: CASSEARQVNQPQHF.